These T cell receptor beta chains were read from a single sample in a study of vaccination and CD4 T cells after COVID-19. Their antigen targets remain unknown. TCRdb used MiXCR to reprocess the PCR reads, holding one entry per CDR3 protein. The sample carries some 13,000 distinct CDR3 sequences, roughly 80% recorded once. Source material: CD4+ T cells from blood, cultured in vitro. These receptors came from a human donor who had recovered from COVID-19. Both conserved end residues are part of each CDR3. D genes are given only for firm matches. Not every row has a clone size; where given, it reads once, few, many or a size class.

D	size	V	J	CDR3	DNA
.	.	TRBV29-1	TRBJ1-1	CSVVSRGLANTEAFF	TGCAGCGTTGTATCCAGGGGATTGGCGAACACTGAAGCTTTCTTT
TRBD2	.	TRBV7-2	TRBJ2-3	CASRTSGGGDTQYF	TGTGCCAGCAGAACTAGCGGGGGGGGAGATACGCAGTATTTT
.	few	TRBV11-1	TRBJ1-2	CASSGRPGSYGYTF	TGTGCCAGCAGCGGAAGACCAGGTTCCTATGGCTACACCTTC
.	.	TRBV6-1	TRBJ2-1	CASSLQSEQFF	TGTGCCAGCAGTCTCCAAAGTGAGCAGTTCTTC
TRBD1	.	TRBV15	TRBJ1-1	CATSREGTGRTFF	TGTGCCACCAGCAGAGAGGGGACAGGGAGGACTTTCTTT
.	once	TRBV7-9	TRBJ1-2	CASSLSEGRYGYTF	TGTGCCAGCAGCTTGTCAGAGGGCCGCTATGGCTACACCTTC
.	.	TRBV6-2/TRBV6-3	TRBJ2-7	CASTYVGRTYEQYF	TGTGCCAGCACCTACGTGGGGAGGACCTACGAGCAGTACTTC
.	.	TRBV24-1	TRBJ2-5	CATSDPPQETQYF	TGTGCCACCAGTGACCCGCCCCAAGAGACCCAGTACTTC
TRBD2	.	TRBV9	TRBJ2-1	CASSPTSGSYNEQFF	TGTGCCAGCAGCCCCACTAGCGGGAGCTACAATGAGCAGTTCTTC
.	.	TRBV6-1	TRBJ1-2	CASRQNYGYTF	TGTGCCAGCAGACAGAACTATGGCTACACCTTC
TRBD1	.	TRBV5-5	TRBJ1-3	CASSSRDRGNTIYF	TGTGCCAGCAGTTCCCGGGACAGGGGAAACACCATATATTTT
.	.	TRBV7-2	TRBJ2-7	CASSLRRGATYEQYF	TGTGCCAGCAGCTTACGTCGTGGGGCCACCTACGAGCAGTACTTC
.	.	TRBV7-6	TRBJ2-7	CASSLASHPQSSYEQYF	TGTGCCAGCAGCTTAGCAAGCCACCCTCAAAGCTCCTACGAGCAGTACTTC
.	.	TRBV20-1	TRBJ2-5	CSGVFQETQYF	TGCAGTGGGGTCTTCCAAGAGACCCAGTACTTC
.	.	TRBV6-1	TRBJ1-4	CASSRLMVEKLFF	TGTGCCAGCAGCCGACTAATGGTAGAAAAACTGTTTTTT
.	once	TRBV6-5	TRBJ1-6	CASSYSESRGKSPLHF	TGTGCCAGCAGTTACTCAGAAAGTCGGGGGAAATCACCCCTCCACTTT
.	few	TRBV2	TRBJ1-6	CASSPQGLRNSPLHF	TGTGCCAGCAGCCCACAGGGTCTAAGGAATTCACCCCTCCACTTT
TRBD1	once	TRBV10-3	TRBJ1-2	CAISEWQGEGGYTF	TGTGCCATCAGTGAATGGCAGGGGGAGGGTGGCTACACCTTC
TRBD1	.	TRBV6-1	TRBJ1-4	CASSRRDSEKLFF	TGTGCCAGCAGTCGCCGGGACAGTGAAAAACTGTTTTTT
.	.	TRBV15	TRBJ1-1	CATSRDWGSPTEAFF	TGTGCCACCAGCAGAGATTGGGGGAGCCCCACTGAAGCTTTCTTT
.	.	TRBV20-1	TRBJ2-3	CSAERDFPDTQYF	TGCAGTGCTGAGCGCGATTTCCCAGATACGCAGTATTTT
TRBD2	.	TRBV6-4	TRBJ2-1	CASSDSTSSGSYNEQFF	TGTGCCAGCAGTGACTCGACTTCTAGCGGTTCCTACAATGAGCAGTTCTTC
TRBD1	.	TRBV19	TRBJ1-2	CASSPGGQTYGYTF	TGTGCCAGTAGTCCCGGGGGACAGACCTATGGCTACACCTTC
.	.	TRBV6-2/TRBV6-3	TRBJ1-2	CASSLQGDGYTF	TGTGCCAGCAGTTTACAGGGCGACGGCTACACCTTC
.	few	TRBV24-1	TRBJ2-5	CATSRGSQETQYF	TGTGCCACCAGTAGGGGGTCCCAAGAGACCCAGTACTTC
.	.	TRBV6-1	TRBJ2-7	CASSLRGESYEQYF	TGTGCCAGCAGCCTCAGGGGGGAGTCCTACGAGCAGTACTTC
.	.	TRBV7-2	TRBJ2-7	CASSPSRPGASSYEQYF	TGTGCCAGCAGCCCATCCAGGCCGGGGGCGAGCTCCTACGAGCAGTACTTC
.	once	TRBV3-1	TRBJ2-1	CASSQAGGNEQFF	TGTGCCAGCAGCCAAGCGGGCGGGAATGAGCAGTTCTTC
TRBD1	.	TRBV9	TRBJ2-7	CASSVKGTGSYEQYF	TGTGCCAGCAGCGTAAAGGGGACAGGGTCCTACGAGCAGTACTTC
.	.	TRBV20-1	TRBJ2-2	CSASGPSMGGNTGELFF	TGCAGTGCTAGTGGTCCCTCAATGGGGGGGAACACCGGGGAGCTGTTTTTT
.	once	TRBV11-2	TRBJ1-1	CASSSGTLMNTEAFF	TGTGCCAGCAGCTCCGGGACATTGATGAACACTGAAGCTTTCTTT
.	.	TRBV7-9	TRBJ1-1	CASSFSNRAGRTEAFF	TGTGCCAGCAGCTTTTCTAACAGGGCCGGTCGGACTGAAGCTTTCTTT
.	.	TRBV19	TRBJ2-3	CASSIADTQYF	TGTGCCAGTAGTATAGCAGATACGCAGTATTTT
.	.	TRBV7-6	TRBJ2-3	CASSPGADTQYF	TGTGCCAGCAGCCCCGGCGCGGATACGCAGTATTTT
.	.	TRBV6-5	TRBJ2-1	CASSSPGGGSYNEQFF	TGTGCCAGCAGTTCCCCGGGCGGCGGCTCCTACAATGAGCAGTTCTTC
TRBD1	.	TRBV10-2	TRBJ1-2	CASSRGGSNYGYTF	TGCGCCAGCAGTCGAGGGGGCTCTAACTATGGCTACACCTTC
.	.	TRBV6-1	TRBJ1-2	CASGGNYGYTF	TGTGCCAGCGGGGGGAACTATGGCTACACCTTC
.	.	TRBV7-2	TRBJ2-4	CASSLEGGPAKNIQYF	TGTGCCAGCAGTTTAGAGGGCGGGCCAGCCAAAAACATTCAGTACTTC
.	.	TRBV5-8	TRBJ1-4	CASRSSLGQGQGEKLFF	TGTGCCAGCAGATCCAGCTTGGGGCAGGGGCAGGGTGAAAAACTGTTTTTT